This T cell receptor (beta chain) originates from a study of cytomegalovirus exposure and HLA in healthy donors. Amplification used 60 Vbeta primers and 13 Jbeta primers. Libraries were prepared by immunoSEQ multiplex PCR; TCRdb keeps only in-frame clonotypes and omits some of them. The sample includes some 100,000 clones, approximately 80% of them seen just once. This clone was observed a few times. Sequenced: PBMCs. The sequence was obtained from a female donor in good health and CMV-seropositive.

The CDR3 nucleotides are TGCGCCAGCAGCCCGGGGTCCGAGGATACGCAGTATTTT. Translation gives CASSPGSEDTQYF. This rearrangement joins TRBV4-3 to TRBJ2-3; TRBD2 is a possible D gene (5 bases). The CDR3 extends over 13 amino acids. Germline V gene sequence: CDR1 LGHNA, CDR2 YSLEER. V lost 4 bases, J lost 6 bases, and 11 bases lay in between.